The sequence of this T cell receptor beta chain was determined in a study of T cell repertoires in cytomegalovirus infection. Study-level information: It can be stated that public TCR beta signatures indicated CMV infection as well as a matching HLA type.

Each CDR3 protein is one row after TCRdb ran MiXCR on the reads. The sample lists approximately 750,000 distinct CDR3 sequences; less than 40% were seen once. For this clonotype: Its target is unknown.

The CDR3 contains 16 residues. Germline loops: CDR1 LNHDA, CDR2 SQIVND (reference sequence). The junction had 5 bases not matched to a gene; V was cut back by 5 bases and J by 1 base. Study conclusions and caveats: Within the response measured ex vivo, HLA-C-restricted CMV-specific TCR beta clonotypes were dominant. Public TCR beta family frequency separated CMV-and-HLA carriers, including in an independent cohort.

This TCR derives from a human donor in good health (CMV status not recorded). Some clones in this sample may be carry-over from other donors' samples. V is TRBV19 and J is TRBJ2-6; 7 positions match TRBD1. The source material was PBMCs. CDR3 nucleotides: TGTGCCAGTAGTTCGACAGGGTTTTCTGGGGCCAACGTCCTGACTTTC. It is translated as CASSSTGFSGANVLTF. Drawing the rest from reference TRBV19 and TRBJ2-6, the complete variable domain is DGGITQSPKYLFRKEGQNVTLSCEQNLNHDAMYWYRQDPGQGLRLIYYSQIVNDFQKGDIAEGYSVSREKKESFPLTVTSAQKNPTAFYLCASSSTGFSGANVLTFGAGSRLTVL.